This paragraph reports one TCR beta chain. As yet, its antigen is unknown. The libraries of TRB cDNA were prepared using 5' RACE with UMI labels. No DNA is given; TCRdb re-called the 5' RACE reads and lists each CDR3 protein once. The sample includes some 130,000 distinct CDR3 sequences. The sample comes from a study of CXCR3-negative and CXCR3-positive naive CD8 T cells. Per the germline V gene, CDR1 is SEHNR and CDR2 is FQNEAQ (reference sequence). This CDR3 contains 13 residues. Findings and caveats of the study: Surface CD5 matched across naive subsets, and TRB CDR3 properties served to infer TCR strength. CXCR3-positive naive cells carried more hydrophobic TRB CDR3s than CXCR3-negative ones. Memory CD8+ cells had much lower diversity, and both naive subsets had comparably high diversity.

Some 300,000 cells per CD8+ T cell subset were flow-sorted in triplicate. The V gene is TRBV7-9, the J gene TRBJ1-2; absent DNA, TCRdb's TRBD1 call cannot be checked. The sequenced material came from naive CXCR3+ CD8+ T cells from blood. Subset given: CD45RO-CCR7+CD27+CD95- naive CD8+ T cells expressing CXCR3 (TNR3+). The clonotype comes from a human donor in good health. Some clones in this sample may be carry-over from other donors' samples. The CDR3 region is CASSLATEGGYTF.